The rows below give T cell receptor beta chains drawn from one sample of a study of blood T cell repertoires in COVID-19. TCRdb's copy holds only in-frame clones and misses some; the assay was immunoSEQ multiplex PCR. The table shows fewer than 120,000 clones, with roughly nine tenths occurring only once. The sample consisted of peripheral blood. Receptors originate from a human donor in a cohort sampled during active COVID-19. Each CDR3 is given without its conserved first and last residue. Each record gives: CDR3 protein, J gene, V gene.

ASSKVRGDSDTQY	TRBJ2-3	TRBV10-2
ASSLGWTGIYEQY	TRBJ2-7	TRBV5-4
ASSPLGPSGTDTQY	TRBJ2-3	TRBV18
ASSFDPGGTRGNEKLF	TRBJ1-4	TRBV27
ASSFETGGAYEQY	TRBJ2-7	TRBV5-6
ASSQDREAPYEQY	TRBJ2-7	TRBV4-1
ASSLGARYYNEQF	TRBJ2-1	TRBV5-4
ASSLAGLAGGPRVNEQF	TRBJ2-1	TRBV7-9
ASSPGGRDYLNS	TRBJ2-3	TRBV28
ASSQRTGTAYEQY	TRBJ2-7	TRBV27
ASRPGETSYGYT	TRBJ1-2	TRBV19